This TCR beta chain appears in the sequencing data of a study of vaccination effects on CD4 cells after COVID-19. Turning to the study itself: Post-vaccine draws lagged the second dose by a median of 72 days.

Peptide-pool stimulation followed by sequencing identified expanded antigen-specific CD4+ clonotypes in the ViraFEST assay. The culture ran for roughly ten days before CD4+ T cells were isolated. Either the BNT162b2 or mRNA-1273 vaccine was given to participants in two doses. Germline assignment: CDR1 MNHEY and CDR2 SVGAGI. Trimming took 8 bases from V and 1 from J, leaving 11 bases between them. This CDR3 comprises 13 residues. Whole-study findings and limits: Late post-vaccination samples showed marked contraction of infection- and vaccine-induced clones. The study got few convalescent patients and did not collect any early post-infection timepoints.

The method was immunoSEQ multiplex PCR; TCRdb's version includes in-frame clones alone and lacks a portion of them. The sample consists of some 29,000 clones, more than 55% of them appearing once. With regard to this clone: Its antigen is unidentified.

The clonotype was recovered from a human donor who received a COVID-19 vaccine. The rearrangement uses TRBV6-5 and TRBJ1-1; D is unclear. Sequences were derived from CD4+ T cells from PBMCs cultured with SARS-CoV-2 spike peptides, sampled after COVID-19 vaccination. DNA for the CDR3: TGTGCCAGCGCCGGGAGGGAGAACACTGAAGCTTTCTTT. Its protein product is CASAGRENTEAFF.